These T cell receptor beta chains were read from a single sample in a study of T cell changes during pregnancy in multiple sclerosis. The method was immunoSEQ multiplex PCR; TCRdb's version includes in-frame clones alone and lacks a portion of them. The sample holds about 67,000 clones; about 91% are singletons and the top ten take 2.3%. The starting material was peripheral blood, obtained in the first trimester of pregnancy. The receptors were gathered from a female donor with multiple sclerosis, enrolled in a pregnancy study. Both conserved end residues are part of each CDR3. D genes are given only for firm matches. For some rows the clone size is stated as once, few or many, or as a class when expanded; others skip it.

NA TRBJ1-5 NA TRBV4-1 TGCGCCAGCAGCCATACAGAAAATCAGCCCCAGCATTTT CASSHTENQPQHF
TRBD1 TRBJ1-6 NA TRBV6-1 TGTGCCACCTACCGGGACAGGAGTTCACCCCTCCACTTT CATYRDRSSPLHF
NA TRBJ2-7 NA TRBV27 TGTGCCAGCAGGCCGGGTCTGAGCTCCTACGAGCAGTACTTC CASRPGLSSYEQYF
NA TRBJ2-6 NA TRBV2 TGTGCCAGCTTTGAGGTTTCTGGGGCCAACGTCCTGACTTTC CASFEVSGANVLTF
NA TRBJ1-2 NA TRBV6-1 TGTGCCAGCAGTGAAGGCATGGGGCCCTCAGATGGCTACACCTTC CASSEGMGPSDGYTF
TRBD1 TRBJ2-2 NA TRBV18 TGTGCCAGCTCACCCGGGACAGGGGGACGGACCGGGGAGCTGTTTTTT CASSPGTGGRTGELFF
NA TRBJ2-1 NA TRBV2 TGTGCCAGCAGTACTCACAATGAGCAGTTCTTC CASSTHNEQFF
TRBD1 TRBJ1-1 NA TRBV19 TGTGCCAGTAGTTACAGACAGGGTTGGAACACTGAAGCTTTCTTT CASSYRQGWNTEAFF
NA TRBJ1-2 NA TRBV7-2 TGTGCCAGCAGCTTAGATACAGGCCTAGGAGGCTACACCTTC CASSLDTGLGGYTF
NA TRBJ1-6 NA TRBV10-3 TGTGCCATCAGTAGCCAGGGGAAACCCCTCCACTTT CAISSQGKPLHF
TRBD1 TRBJ1-5 NA TRBV19 TGTGCCAGTAGTATTCTGCGACAGGGGGATCAGCCCCAGCATTTT CASSILRQGDQPQHF
TRBD1 TRBJ1-2 NA TRBV9 TGTGCCAGCAGCCCGCGACAGGGGGCCGACTATGGCTACACCTTC CASSPRQGADYGYTF
TRBD1 TRBJ2-7 NA TRBV28 TGTGCCAGCAGTTTGACAGGGTCTCCCTACGAGCAGTACTTC CASSLTGSPYEQYF
TRBD1 TRBJ2-1 few TRBV5-4 TGTGCCAGCAGCTCCCGGGACAGGGTCTTGCATGAGCAGTTCTTC CASSSRDRVLHEQFF
TRBD1 TRBJ1-1 once TRBV5-1 TGCGCCAGCAGCTCGTCGGGACAGGGCCTGAACACTGAAGCTTTCTTT CASSSSGQGLNTEAFF
TRBD2 TRBJ2-1 NA TRBV6-1 TGTGCCAGCAGTGTAGTAGCGGGGGGGGAGCAGTTCTTC CASSVVAGGEQFF
NA TRBJ1-1 NA TRBV30 TGTGCCTGGAGTGTATTACAGACCTTAAACACTGAAGCTTTCTTT CAWSVLQTLNTEAFF
TRBD1 TRBJ1-1 NA TRBV19 TGTGCCAGTAAGAGCGACAGGGGTGACACTGAAGCTTTCTTT CASKSDRGDTEAFF
NA TRBJ1-1 NA TRBV7-9 TGTGCCAGCAGCTTACGGGGGGCCGTTGAAGCTTTCTTT CASSLRGAVEAFF
TRBD1 TRBJ2-7 once TRBV2 TGTGCCAGCAGTGAAGGGCCAGGGGGCCCAAGACCCGAGCAGTACTTC CASSEGPGGPRPEQYF
TRBD1 TRBJ1-2 NA TRBV4-1 TGCGCCAGCAGCCAAGGGCGGGACAGGGGGCCTAACTATGGCTACACCTTC CASSQGRDRGPNYGYTF
TRBD1 TRBJ1-2 NA TRBV19 TGTGCCAGTAGACTAGGGACAGGGGGCTACACCTTC CASRLGTGGYTF